Following are 19 T cell receptor beta chains from one sample sequenced in a study of blood T cells in healthy people across ages. A J-beta primer mix and a sample-barcoded 5' primer were used in a second PCR of about 7 to 12 cycles. TCRdb reprocessed the 5' RACE reads via MiXCR and lists one record per CDR3 protein. The sample includes some 1.5 million distinct CDR3 sequences, 25% to 30% of them seen just once. The sample taken for sequencing was blood. These receptors were collected from a woman aged 30 to 39 in good health.

The rearrangement uses TRBV18 and TRBJ2-3, with 7 bases identical to TRBD1. CDR1 and CDR2 (germline): KGHSH, LQKENI. This CDR3 comprises 17 residues. V was clipped by 4 bases and J by 6 bases; unmatched bases: 16. The CDR3 DNA is TGTGCCAGCTCACGTCCCGGGACAGCAGGGGGTACGGATACGCAGTATTTT. This encodes CASSRPGTAGGTDTQYF.

This clonotype was detected only a few times. The chain has TRBV20-1 and TRBJ2-1, with D perhaps matching TRBD2 (5 bases). The CDR3 spans 15 residues. Germline CDR1 reads DFQATT; CDR2 reads SNEGSKA (reference sequence). V lost 6 bases and J 0 bases, leaving 15 bases between the germline ends. CDR3 bases: TGCAGTGCAACAGATCGTCGGGGCTCCTACAATGAGCAGTTCTTC. It is translated as CSATDRRGSYNEQFF.

This clonotype has only one observation. The chain couples TRBV5-1 to TRBJ2-5, with D possibly matching TRBD1 (6 bases). The DNA end is more similar to TRBJ2-7, so the J call may be wrong. CDR3 length: 14 residues. Germline assignment: CDR1 SGHRS and CDR2 YFSETQ. The CDR3 loop is CASTRGSDYYEQYF. The CDR3 DNA reads as TGCGCCAGCACGAGGGGGTCCGACTACTACGAGCAGTACTTC.

This clonotype was seen more than once but under ten times. This chain joins TRBV2 and TRBJ2-1; TRBD2 might be the D (6 bases). The CDR3 runs 15 residues. Per germline, CDR1 SNHLY and CDR2 FYNNEI. Trimming stripped 2 bases from V and 5 bases from J, with 13 bases between. Written as DNA, the CDR3 is TGTGCCAGCAGTGAATGGGGGGAGTTGAACAATGAGCAGTTCTTC. Its protein is CASSEWGELNNEQFF. The whole variable domain, remainder taken from reference TRBV2 and TRBJ2-1, is EPEVTQTPSHQVTQMGQEVILRCVPISNHLYFYWYRQILGQKVEFLVSFYNNEISEKSEIFDDQFSVERPDGSNFTLKIRSTKLEDSAMYFCASSEWGELNNEQFFGPGTRLTVL.

Only a few counts were recorded for this clonotype. The chain joins TRBV2 to TRBJ2-3, with 8 bases fitting TRBD1. The germline gives CDR1 SNHLY, CDR2 FYNNEI. The CDR3 covers 11 residues. The V gene end was trimmed by 9 bases and the J gene end by 10 bases; junction bases not matched to a gene: 6. DNA for the CDR3: TGTGCCAGTGGACAGGGTCCTGCGCAGTATTTT. This encodes CASGQGPAQYF.

V and J are TRBV25-1 and TRBJ1-4; tentatively, D is TRBD1 (5 bases). The CDR3 length is 16 residues. Deletions cut 1 base from V and 6 bases from J, with 15 bases between. From germline, CDR1 is MGHDK and CDR2 SYGVNS. The CDR3 here is CASSEFGGRQYEKLFF. Written as DNA, the CDR3 is TGTGCCAGCAGTGAATTCGGAGGGAGACAGTATGAAAAACTGTTTTTT.

The rearrangement joins TRBV6-5 to TRBJ2-1; 7 nucleotides agree with TRBD2. Germline V gene sequence: CDR1 MNHEY, CDR2 SVGAGI. With 0 bases clipped from V and 6 bases from J, the junction kept 11 bases outside the gene matches. The CDR3 spans 17 residues. The CDR3 sequence is CASSYSRLAVVGNEQFF. In DNA, the CDR3 is TGTGCCAGCAGTTACTCGCGGCTAGCGGTAGTCGGCAATGAGCAGTTCTTC.

This chain uses TRBV6-5 with TRBJ2-1; the D is unclear. This CDR3 is 9 amino acids long. CDR1 and CDR2 from the germline V gene are MNHEY and SVGAGI. The germline V and J ends were trimmed by 10 bases and 9 bases, with 7 bases remaining between them. CDR3 loop: CAITFEQFF. In DNA, the CDR3 is TGTGCCATCACCTTTGAGCAGTTCTTC.

This clonotype has at least ten counts. The chain employs TRBV20-1 and TRBJ2-1; 14 positions agree with TRBD2. This CDR3 has 16 amino acids. CDR1 and CDR2 (germline): DFQATT, SNEGSKA (reference sequence). Germline trimming cut 3 bases from V and 7 bases from J; bases unmatched to any gene: 8. CDR3 sequence: CSARAGTSGSMNEQFF. The DNA for the CDR3 is TGCAGTGCTAGGGCCGGGACTAGCGGGAGTATGAATGAGCAGTTCTTC.

There are many counts of this clonotype. At one of its ends the junction is not consistent with the germline gene, which may arise from a read error. CDR3 amino acids: CSSSAGLALSYEQYF. In DNA, the CDR3 is TGTTCCAGCAGTGCCGGACTAGCGCTTTCCTACGAGCAGTACTTC. J is TRBJ2-7 and V is TRBV12-3 or TRBV12-4; 9 bases line up with TRBD2. The CDR3 runs to 15 residues.

This chain connects TRBV7-2 to TRBJ2-7, with D unclear. Trimming cost V 1 base and J 12 bases, with 13 bases left between them. This CDR3 contains 12 residues. CDR1 and CDR2 (germline): SGHTA, FQGNSA. CDR3: CASSLEVTRAYF. The CDR3 DNA follows: TGTGCCAGCAGCTTAGAGGTTACACGAGCGTACTTC.

This clonotype showed up just a few times. This chain links TRBV5-1 with TRBJ1-6; D is unclear. V was clipped by 7 bases and J by 0 bases, with 11 bases between them. Germline V gene sequence: CDR1 SGHRS, CDR2 YFSETQ. The length of the CDR3 is 15 residues. The CDR3 protein is CASSQQSSYNSPLHF. The CDR3 DNA follows: TGCGCCAGCTCTCAACAGAGCTCCTATAATTCACCCCTCCACTTT.

This chain uses TRBV10-3 with TRBJ2-7; 8 bases align to TRBD1. This CDR3 has 14 amino acids. Per germline, CDR1 ENHRY and CDR2 SYGVKD. V lost 1 base to trimming and J lost 5 bases; unmatched junction nucleotides: 4. CDR3 in DNA: TGTGCCATCAGTGAGTTGTCAGGGGGCGACGAGCAGTACTTC. This gives the protein CAISELSGGDEQYF.

This chain uses TRBV24-1 with TRBJ2-1, with 7 bases that match TRBD2. The germline gives CDR1 KGHDR, CDR2 SFDVKD. Trimming cost V 7 bases and J 2 bases; bases outside gene matches: 7. This CDR3 region has 15 residues. The CDR3 sequence is CATSPRAGAYNEQFF. Here the CDR3 DNA reads TGTGCCACCAGCCCCCGGGCGGGGGCCTACAATGAGCAGTTCTTC.

Many counts were recorded for this clonotype. The chain couples TRBV20-1 to TRBJ2-1; D gene ambiguous. Trimming removed 3 bases from V and 6 bases from J, with 9 bases in between. Germline values: CDR1 DFQATT, CDR2 SNEGSKA (reference sequence). This CDR3 spans 12 amino acids. CDR3: CSASDLTNEQFF. Here the CDR3 DNA reads TGCAGTGCTAGTGACCTAACCAATGAGCAGTTCTTC.

This clonotype has a count of ten or more. The chain links TRBV7-6 to TRBJ2-3; no reliable D call. The germline V gene encodes CDR1 SGHVS and CDR2 FNYEAQ. V was trimmed by 5 bases and J by 4 bases, leaving 13 bases between them. The CDR3 consists of 14 residues. The CDR3 reads CASSLRAMSDTQYF. CDR3 coding DNA: TGTGCCAGCAGCCTACGGGCCATGTCAGATACGCAGTATTTT. Full variable domain (outside the CDR3, taken from reference TRBV7-6 and TRBJ2-3): GAGVSQSPRYKVTKRGQDVALRCDPISGHVSLYWYRQALGQGPEFLTYFNYEAQQDKSGLPNDRFSAERPEGSISTLTIQRTEQRDSAMYRCASSLRAMSDTQYFGPGTRLTVL.

The table lists this clonotype with a few counts. The chain joins TRBV5-1 to TRBJ2-4; a possible D gene is TRBD2 (8 bases). Trimming cost V 0 bases and J 8 bases, with 15 bases left between them. There are 15 residues in the CDR3. Germline CDR1 is SGHRS and CDR2 is YFSETQ. DNA for the CDR3: TGCGCCAGCAGCTTGGCGGGGACAGCGGGGGACATTCAGTACTTC. Its translation: CASSLAGTAGDIQYF. Combining the CDR3 with reference TRBV5-1 and TRBJ2-4 gives the whole variable domain KAGVTQTPRYLIKTRGQQVTLSCSPISGHRSVSWYQQTPGQGLQFLFEYFSETQRNKGNFPGRFSGRQFSNSRSEMNVSTLELGDSALYLCASSLAGTAGDIQYFGAGTRLSVL.

In its sample, this clonotype was seen a few times. The CDR3 reads CASTISGAASSYEQYF. The CDR3 DNA is TGTGCCAGCACCATCTCAGGGGCGGCGAGCTCCTACGAGCAGTACTTC. The chain links TRBV2 to TRBJ2-7; perhaps TRBD1 as D (6 bases). Deletions cut 7 bases from V and 0 bases from J, with 19 bases between. The germline gives CDR1 SNHLY, CDR2 FYNNEI. CDR3 length equals 16 residues.

V and J are TRBV6-1 and TRBJ1-2; D uncertain. This CDR3 spans 13 amino acids. Trimming cost V 4 bases and J 0 bases, with 6 bases left between them. Per germline, CDR1 MNHNS and CDR2 SASEGT. The CDR3 loop is CASSVTSNYGYTF. DNA of the CDR3: TGTGCCAGCAGTGTAACATCTAACTATGGCTACACCTTC.